The entry below gives a single T cell receptor beta chain sequence along with its context. This record comes from a study of blood T cell repertoires in COVID-19. Looking at the study overall: The United States, Italy and Spain were the sources of the acute and convalescent COVID-19 samples. PBMCs, B-cell-depleted T cells, or T cells were the source of the cDNA or gDNA that made up the material.

Assay: immunoSEQ multiplex PCR; the TCRdb copy retains only in-frame clones and omits some. The sample gives more than 140,000 clones, 84% of which show up once; approximately 7.1% is in the top ten. The sample was peripheral blood. The TCR comes from a woman aged 45-59 years in a cohort sampled during active or convalescent COVID-19.

CDR3 bases: TGTGCCAGCAGCTTAGCCGAGGTTTCCCTCCGGGTACCCTACGAGCAGTACTTC. It yields the protein CASSLAEVSLRVPYEQYF. This rearrangement joins TRBV7-9 to TRBJ2-7; D not resolved. V gave up 0 bases and J gave up 2 bases, with 20 bases separating them. The CDR3 is made up of 18 amino acids. Germline lookup yields CDR1 SEHNR and CDR2 FQNEAQ (reference sequence).